This T cell receptor (beta chain) was captured by sequencing in a study of CD8 T cells in ankylosing spondylitis. For TCR beta, libraries came from quantitative 5'-RACE with molecular barcodes. TCRdb independently ran MiXCR on the 5' RACE reads; one entry per CDR3 protein. The sample holds about 130,000 distinct CDR3 sequences; about a tenth are singletons and the top ten take about 3.6%. This clonotype was recorded at least ten times. The target antigen is unknown. Germline-derived CDR1 and CDR2 are SGHRS and YFSETQ. V was pared by 4 bases and J by 0 bases, with 1 base of the junction left unmatched. The CDR3 is 14 amino acids. Notes on the study in general: Prior work had noted some motif variants in reactive arthritis blood and synovial fluid. The authors found the disease-linked clones to be CD8+ and relatively rare in peripheral blood. For ankylosing spondylitis blood, a TCR beta motif of several highly homologous variants appeared characteristic.

The chain combines TRBV5-1 with TRBJ2-3; 8 bases match TRBD1. The sequenced sample was blood, either unsorted or a sorted T cell fraction (not recorded which). The sequence was obtained from a male donor with ankylosing spondylitis or in good health (not recorded which). This CDR3 reads CASSTGGSTDTQYF. In DNA form, the CDR3 reads TGCGCCAGCAGCACAGGGGGTAGCACAGATACGCAGTATTTT.